This T cell receptor (beta chain) was sequenced in a study of identifying expanded T cells in peripheral blood. Study-level results: Approximately two-week clone count variance significantly increased as total template count grew.

Produced via immunoSEQ multiplex PCR; TCRdb's table is partial and in-frame only. Among around 100,000 clones listed, approximately 88% were seen once. This clone was detected only a few times. As yet, its antigen is unknown. This CDR3 is 14 amino acids long. Germline loops: CDR1 SGHRS, CDR2 YFSETQ. V was shortened by 4 bases and J by 0 bases, with 11 bases between the two germline ends. What was sequenced was blood. The V gene is TRBV5-1, the J gene TRBJ2-7; D is perhaps TRBD1 (6 bases). The clonotype was recovered from a person aged 18 to 75 in good health. The CDR3 nucleotides read TGCGCCAGCAGCGGCCGGGACAACTCCTACGAGCAGTACTTC. As protein: CASSGRDNSYEQYF.